The source of this T cell receptor beta chain is a study of T cells in Graves' hyperthyroidism and ophthalmopathy. This clonotype occurred a few times. Its antigen is undetermined. Findings of the study overall: Most clonotypes expanded in thyroid above 0.001 were likewise present in blood.

Patients with uncontrolled infections, other autoimmune diseases, pregnancy or lactation were excluded. Researchers amplified the TCR beta CDR3 regions from RNA transcripts. The HTBI primer set was used in a first-round RT-PCR of the TCR CDR3. TCRdb re-analysed the multiplex PCR reads in MiXCR, keeping a single row per CDR3 protein. The top ten hold 15% to 18% of the sample, which has 300,000 to 450,000 distinct CDR3 sequences, 18% seen once. The sample was blood. This TCR came from a woman between 40 and 50 years old with Graves' ophthalmopathy.

CDR3 sequence: CASSDAYFRYYGYTF. The CDR3 bases are TGTGCCAGCAGTGATGCTTACTTTAGATACTATGGCTACACCTTC. This chain joins TRBV6-1 and TRBJ1-2, with no clear D. Deletions cut 3 bases from V and 3 bases from J, with 14 bases between. The CDR3 is made up of 15 amino acids. Germline V CDR1 and CDR2: MNHNS, SASEGT.